The text below deals with one T cell receptor (beta chain). No antigen is known for it. This sample was included in a study of shared clonotypes between healthy human individuals. Broader study findings: Across subsets, estimated richness was generally greater for naive than for memory populations. Non-shared clonotypes had lower generation probabilities than those shared by all four donors.

The CDR3 runs to 16 residues. V was trimmed by 4 bases and J by 0 bases, leaving 14 bases between them. The germline gives CDR1 SGHRS, CDR2 YFSETQ. Method: immunoSEQ multiplex PCR; TCRdb's copy keeps in-frame clones and lacks some. The table lists approximately 2.5 million clones, roughly 93% of them singletons. Each donor was a Caucasian adult residing in Nashville, Tennessee. The sequence was collected from a man between 18 and 29 years old in good health. Some clones in this sample may be carry-over from other donors' samples. Sequencing was performed on naive CD4+ T cells from PBMCs. Subset specified: CD45RA+ positively selected. The rearrangement links TRBV5-1 to TRBJ1-3; D remains unclear. For the CDR3, the DNA is TGCGCCAGCAGCCGGCAAGGCACCGACTCTGGAAACACCATATATTTT. Its translation is CASSRQGTDSGNTIYF.